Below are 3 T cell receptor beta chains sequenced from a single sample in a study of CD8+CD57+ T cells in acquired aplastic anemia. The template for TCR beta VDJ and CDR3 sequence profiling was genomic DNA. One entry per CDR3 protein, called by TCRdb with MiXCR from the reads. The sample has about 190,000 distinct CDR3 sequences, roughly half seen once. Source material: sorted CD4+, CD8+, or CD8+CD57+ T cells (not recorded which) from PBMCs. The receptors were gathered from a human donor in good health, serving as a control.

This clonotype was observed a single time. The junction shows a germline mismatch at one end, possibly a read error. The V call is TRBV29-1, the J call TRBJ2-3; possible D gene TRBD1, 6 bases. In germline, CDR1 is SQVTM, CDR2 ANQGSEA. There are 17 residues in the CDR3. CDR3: CSGEGPTQARDTGTQYF. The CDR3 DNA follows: TGCAGCGGTGAGGGACCTACACAGGCTAGGGACACAGGTACGCAGTATTTT.

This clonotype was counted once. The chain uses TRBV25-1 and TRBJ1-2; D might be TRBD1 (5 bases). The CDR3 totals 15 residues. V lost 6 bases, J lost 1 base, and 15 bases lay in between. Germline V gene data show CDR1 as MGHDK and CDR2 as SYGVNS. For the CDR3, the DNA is TGTGCCAGCAGCCCAGGGACCTCTCTTAACTATGGCTACACCTTC. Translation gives CASSPGTSLNYGYTF.

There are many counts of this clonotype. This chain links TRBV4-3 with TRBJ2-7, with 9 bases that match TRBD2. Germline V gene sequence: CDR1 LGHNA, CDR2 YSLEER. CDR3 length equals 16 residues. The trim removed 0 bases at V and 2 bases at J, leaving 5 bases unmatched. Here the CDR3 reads CASSQEGGTSTYEQYF. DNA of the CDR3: TGCGCCAGCAGCCAAGAAGGGGGGACTAGCACCTACGAGCAGTACTTC.